This T cell receptor (beta chain) was sequenced for a study of OX40 agonist ivuxolimab in advanced cancers. A note on the overall study: Ivuxolimab was an agonistic, fully human IgG2 monoclonal antibody directed against OX40 (CD134), a costimulatory receptor. Among the approximately 50 dose-escalation patients, approximately 20 had hepatocellular carcinoma, roughly 15 melanoma, 9 renal cell carcinoma and 9 head and neck cancer. Prior anti-PD-1, anti-PD-L1 or anti-CTLA-4 therapy was permitted, and checkpoint inhibitors had been received by more than 35% of dose-escalation patients. Partial responses were achieved by three dose-escalation patients, of whom one had hepatocellular carcinoma and two had cutaneous melanoma. In the dose-escalation cohort, more than 80% of patients were male, and the mean age was around 65 years with a range of roughly 23 to 79. The paper reports the monotherapy dose-escalation portion (N of about 51 patients) of the phase I ivuxolimab trial. Intravenous ivuxolimab was administered to patients every 2 weeks at six dose levels: 0.01, 0.1, 0.3, 1.5, 3 and 10 mg/kg. Peripheral TCRbeta sequencing aimed to test whether ivuxolimab altered TCR sequence diversity and caused clonal T-cell expansion.

Patients with autoimmune disease history or receiving systemic immunosuppression were excluded from the trial. Peripheral blood for TCR sequencing was collected from all dose cohorts at baseline, on cycle 4 day 1, and on cycle 7 day 1. Samples were obtained from an open-label, multicenter, first-in-human phase I dose-escalation trial of ivuxolimab. Adults with locally advanced or metastatic melanoma, renal cell carcinoma, hepatocellular carcinoma or head and neck squamous cell carcinoma were enrolled in the trial. CD4+ and CD8+ T cells were sorted separately from peripheral blood before TCR sequencing. Trimming at the junction amounts to 4 bases on V and 3 bases on J, and the germline ends lie 3 bases apart. The CDR3 numbers 11 residues from cysteine through phenylalanine. Only the CDR3 part of the read is kept: 33 bases, read in frame from the first base. From a lookup of the germline V gene (reference sequence), CDR1 and CDR2 are PRHDT and FYEKMQ.

As for this clone: Its antigen has not been determined. The sample holds no much larger clone one base away, and base qualities are not on file.

Genomic DNA was extracted from sorted cells for sequencing of the TCRbeta CDR3 region. The immunoSEQ Assay was used for sequencing of TCRbeta CDR3 regions. TCRdb re-hosts the immuneACCESS table, in-frame sequences only. Its copies lack some clones; in the studies checked, an unresolved V gene accounts for under half of them, and the cause for the rest is not known. Recorded for this sample are 28,000 or so clones; approximately 90% of them occurred a single time. The ten largest account for 35% to 40% of the sample. The paper as a whole reports these results and caveats: Low levels of normalized T-cell clonal expansion were also seen in some patients who did not respond. Partial responders in the 0.1-3.0 mg/kg groups had among the lowest normalized peripheral clonal expansion, especially among CD8+ T cells. At doses of 0.1 to 3.0 mg/kg, clonal expansion of both CD4+ and CD8+ blood T cells was observed from baseline to week 6. After ivuxolimab, expanded clones were on average more numerous among CD8+ T cells than among CD4+ T cells. The antigen specificity of the peripheral T cells that underwent clonal expansion was not determined.

This sequence was found in an adult with an advanced solid tumor such as melanoma, head and neck, liver or kidney cancer. Sequences were derived from CD4+ or CD8+ T cells sorted from blood, sampled in a trial of the OX40 agonist ivuxolimab. The chain is assembled from TRBV13 and TRBJ1-1, with no confidently assigned D gene. The encoded CDR3 is CASSSYTEAFF. The DNA reads as follows: TGTGCCAGCAGCTCCTACACTGAAGCTTTCTTT.